The next 12 T cell receptor beta chains were all read from a single sample in a study of Graves' ophthalmopathy and Graves' hyperthyroidism. The study amplified TCR beta CDR3 regions using RNA transcripts. Scientists carried out first-round RT-PCR using HTBI primers and then a second-round multiplex PCR. From the multiplex PCR reads, TCRdb called clonotypes with MiXCR, one entry per CDR3 protein. The sample contains a few hundred thousand distinct CDR3 sequences, 35% to 45% of which appear only once. The material sequenced was peripheral blood or thyroid tissue (not recorded which). These receptor sequences come from an adult man with Graves' hyperthyroidism.

The chain links TRBV10-2 to TRBJ1-4, with TRBD1 matching 8 bases. Per the germline V gene, CDR1 is WSHSY and CDR2 is SAAADI. CDR3 length equals 16 residues. V shed 6 bases and J 1 base; nucleotides not matched to a gene: 7. DNA for the CDR3: TGCGCCAGCAGGGCCGGGACAGGAGTAACTAATGAAAAACTGTTTTTT. This sequence encodes CASRAGTGVTNEKLFF.

Many counts were recorded for this clonotype. The rearrangement uses TRBV11-2 and TRBJ2-7, with D unclear. The CDR3 spans 11 residues. V lost 5 bases, J lost 5 bases, and 7 bases lay in between. Germline loops: CDR1 SGHAT, CDR2 FQNNGV. CDR3 sequence: CASSRTNEQYF. As DNA, the CDR3 is TGTGCCAGCAGCCGGACCAACGAGCAGTACTTC.

The sample holds many counts of this clonotype. The chain couples TRBV2 to TRBJ1-2, with D perhaps TRBD1 (5 bases). The V end lost 3 bases, the J end lost 5 bases, and 13 bases lay between the germline ends. There are 14 residues in the CDR3. CDR1 SNHLY and CDR2 FYNNEI come from the germline V gene. CDR3 in DNA: TGTGCCAGCAGTGATCTCAGGGAGGGTTATGGCTACACCTTC. This translates into CASSDLREGYGYTF.

With respect to this clonotype: A much bigger clone sits one base away, suggesting this may be a read error. The V gene is TRBV12-3 or TRBV12-4, the J gene TRBJ1-1, with D unresolved. The CDR3 has 12 amino acids. V shed 5 bases and J shed 7 bases, with 11 bases lying between them. As DNA, the CDR3 is TGTGCCAGCAGTCTTGGATGGGATGAAGCTTTCTTT. Translated: CASSLGWDEAFF.

V and J are TRBV29-1 and TRBJ2-2; no firm D call. Germline V lookup: CDR1 SQVTM, CDR2 ANQGSEA. The CDR3 covers 13 residues. The V end lost 3 bases, the J end lost 5 bases, and 10 bases lay between the germline ends. This CDR3 is CSVELDNTGELFF. In DNA form, the CDR3 reads TGCAGCGTTGAGCTTGACAATACCGGGGAGCTGTTTTTT.

This clonotype was recorded many times. The CDR3 is CSASEGKNQPQHF. For the CDR3, the DNA is TGCAGTGCTAGCGAGGGGAAAAATCAGCCCCAGCATTTT. V gene TRBV20-1 combines with J gene TRBJ1-5, with a tentative D call TRBD1 (5 bases). Germline V gene data show CDR1 as DFQATT and CDR2 as SNEGSKA (reference sequence). The CDR3 totals 13 residues. V was cut by 3 bases and J by 4 bases, with 10 bases left in between.

The CDR3 region is CASSQDRVGNTIYF. The CDR3 coding sequence is TGTGCCAGCAGTCAAGACAGGGTCGGAAACACCATATATTTT. The genes are TRBV7-8 and TRBJ1-3; 7 bases line up with TRBD1. This CDR3 comprises 14 residues. V was clipped by 6 bases and J by 4 bases; unmatched bases: 6. Germline-derived CDR1 and CDR2 are SGHVS and FQNEAQ.

Ten or more counts support this clonotype. The V call is TRBV2, the J call TRBJ2-5; TRBD2 agrees at 8 bases. V was pared by 4 bases and J by 4 bases, with 2 bases of the junction left unmatched. This CDR3 region has 13 residues. The V gene's germline CDR1 is SNHLY and CDR2 FYNNEI. CDR3 region: CASSALAGETQYF. The DNA for the CDR3 is TGTGCCAGCAGTGCCCTAGCGGGAGAGACCCAGTACTTC.

The V and J genes are TRBV2 and TRBJ2-1; TRBD1 matches at 8 bases. V dropped 3 bases and J dropped 2; count of bases not matched to a gene: 9. The CDR3 loop spans 17 amino acids. The V gene's germline CDR1 is SNHLY and CDR2 FYNNEI. The DNA for the CDR3 is TGTGCCAGCAGTGATGGTACTGGACAGGGAGCCTACAATGAGCAGTTCTTC. Translation gives CASSDGTGQGAYNEQFF.

This clonotype was counted only a few times. The J gene is TRBJ2-3, the V gene TRBV12-3 or TRBV12-4; D uncertain. Trimming took 5 bases from V and 2 from J, leaving 5 bases between them. CDR3 length: 12 residues. Written as DNA, the CDR3 is TGTGCCAGCAGTCCCCCCACAGATACGCAGTATTTT. Its translation: CASSPPTDTQYF.

In its sample, this clonotype was seen many times. The chain employs TRBV2 and TRBJ1-5; the D is unclear. CDR1 and CDR2 (germline): SNHLY, FYNNEI. This CDR3 is 15 amino acids long. V dropped 2 bases and J dropped 6 bases, with 14 bases sitting between them. The CDR3: CASSESSGVGQPQHF. For the CDR3, the DNA is TGTGCCAGCAGTGAAAGTTCTGGAGTAGGTCAGCCCCAGCATTTT.

This rearrangement joins TRBV7-9 to TRBJ1-2; no definite D call. V was clipped by 6 bases and J by 4 bases, with 18 bases between them. The CDR3 sequence is 15 residues long. Germline V gene data show CDR1 as SEHNR and CDR2 as FQNEAQ (reference sequence). The CDR3 nucleotides read TGTGCCAGCAGTCCCGGGGTCGACGGAGCCTATGGCTACACCTTC. Translation gives CASSPGVDGAYGYTF.